Each of the 26 T cell receptor beta chains below was sequenced from the same sample in a study of cytomegalovirus exposure and HLA in healthy donors. This PCR relied on a set of 60 Vbeta primers and 13 Jbeta primers. The method was immunoSEQ multiplex PCR; TCRdb's version includes in-frame clones alone and lacks a portion of them. The listing contains tens of thousands of clones. The source material was PBMCs. All receptors come from a human donor in good health.

This chain links TRBV11-3 with TRBJ2-1, with 9 bases aligning to TRBD1. The CDR3 runs to 13 residues. Per the germline V gene, CDR1 is SGHNT and CDR2 is YENEEA. With V trimmed by 3 bases and J by 6 bases, 0 bases remained unmatched. The CDR3 sequence: CASSLGQGNEQFF. In nucleotides, the CDR3 is TGTGCCAGCAGCTTGGGACAGGGCAATGAGCAGTTCTTC. The whole variable domain, remainder taken from reference TRBV11-3 and TRBJ2-1, is EAGVVQSPRYKIIEKKQPVAFWCNPISGHNTLYWYLQNLGQGPELLIRYENEEAVDDSQLPKDRFSAERLKGVDSTLKIQPAELGDSAVYLCASSLGQGNEQFFGPGTRLTVL.

V gene TRBV19 combines with J gene TRBJ1-1; D may be TRBD1 (6 bases). The V and J ends lost 5 bases and 5 bases respectively, with 12 bases between them. The CDR3 runs to 13 residues. CDR1 is LNHDA, CDR2 SQIVND, per germline (reference sequence). The CDR3 spells CASSLQGGTEAFF. The CDR3 region has the DNA TGTGCCAGTAGTTTACAGGGTGGGACTGAAGCTTTCTTT. Full variable domain (remainder filled in from reference TRBV19 and TRBJ1-1): DGGITQSPKYLFRKEGQNVTLSCEQNLNHDAMYWYRQDPGQGLRLIYYSQIVNDFQKGDIAEGYSVSREKKESFPLTVTSAQKNPTAFYLCASSLQGGTEAFFGQGTRLTVV.

V usage is TRBV18 and J usage is TRBJ2-7, with D possibly being TRBD2 (5 bases). The germline V gene encodes CDR1 KGHSH and CDR2 LQKENI. The CDR3 has 14 residues. Trimming left V 4 bases short and J 7 bases short, with 17 bases between. CDR3 bases: TGTGCCAGCTCACTTGATAAAGGGAGAGGGGAGCAGTACTTC. Its protein is CASSLDKGRGEQYF.

V and J are TRBV4-2 and TRBJ1-1; TRBD1 might be the D (6 bases). Trimming cost V 4 bases and J 1 base, with 7 bases left between them. Germline lookup yields CDR1 LGHNA and CDR2 YNFKEQ. This CDR3 is built from 13 residues. Here the CDR3 DNA reads TGTGCCAGCAGCCGGACAGAGAACACTGAAGCTTTCTTT. Translation: CASSRTENTEAFF.

V gene TRBV6-1 combines with J gene TRBJ1-6, with TRBD1 as a possible D gene (6 bases). Trimming shortened V by 11 bases and J by 7 bases, and 15 bases separated the two germline ends. Germline assignment: CDR1 MNHNS and CDR2 SASEGT. The CDR3 consists of 13 residues. DNA of the CDR3: TGTGCCCAGGGTCAGGGGACGAATTCACCCCTCCACTTT. Translating gives CAQGQGTNSPLHF.

The chain recombines TRBV5-1 with TRBJ1-2; 7 bases fit TRBD1. V trimming: 1 base; J trimming: 3 bases; junction bases outside the gene matches: 0. CDR3 length: 13 residues. Germline V CDR1 and CDR2: SGHRS, YFSETQ. The CDR3 nucleotides are TGCGCCAGCAGCTTGACAGGGGACTATGGCTACACCTTC. Translation gives CASSLTGDYGYTF.

The chain carries TRBV11-2 and TRBJ1-3; D uncertain. Germline assignment: CDR1 SGHAT and CDR2 FQNNGV. CDR3 length equals 15 residues. The germline V and J ends were trimmed by 2 bases and 0 bases, with 8 bases remaining between them. The CDR3 DNA sequence: TGTGCCAGCAGCTTATTGCTATACTCTGGAAACACCATATATTTT. Translating gives CASSLLLYSGNTIYF.

V gene TRBV5-4 combines with J gene TRBJ2-5; TRBD1 might be the D (5 bases). CDR3 length: 14 amino acids. V lost 2 bases, J lost 6 bases, and 14 bases lay in between. CDR1 and CDR2 (germline): SGHNT, YYREEE (reference sequence). As DNA, the CDR3 is TGTGCCAGCAGCTTACAAGTACAGGCCCAGACCCAGTACTTC. It translates to CASSLQVQAQTQYF. The whole variable domain, remainder taken from reference TRBV5-4 and TRBJ2-5, is ETGVTQSPTHLIKTRGQQVTLRCSSQSGHNTVSWYQQALGQGPQFIFQYYREEENGRGNFPPRFSGLQFPNYSSELNVNALELDDSALYLCASSLQVQAQTQYFGPGTRLLVL.

V gene TRBV9 combines with J gene TRBJ2-2; 7 bases are shared with TRBD1. After removal of 0 bases from V and 3 bases from J, the junction contained 8 bases not matched to a gene. This CDR3 region has 17 residues. Looked up from germline, CDR1 is SGDLS and CDR2 is YYNGEE. This CDR3 is CASSVVEGAAYTGELFF. DNA for the CDR3: TGTGCCAGCAGCGTAGTAGAGGGGGCAGCTTACACCGGGGAGCTGTTTTTT.

The chain uses TRBV2 and TRBJ2-7; no firm D call. CDR1 and CDR2 (germline): SNHLY, FYNNEI. Trimming took 8 bases from V and 7 from J, leaving 9 bases between them. CDR3 length equals 10 residues. The CDR3 DNA is TGTGCCAGCTCATTTGAGGAGCAGTACTTC. It yields the protein CASSFEEQYF.

The chain is built from TRBV10-3 and TRBJ1-5; D not resolved. The length of the CDR3 is 14 residues. V was cut by 4 bases and J by 1 base, with 8 bases left in between. Germline V gives CDR1 ENHRY, CDR2 SYGVKD. CDR3 region: CAISAGESNQPQHF. The CDR3 DNA follows: TGTGCCATCAGTGCCGGAGAGAGCAATCAGCCCCAGCATTTT.

The chain joins TRBV7-3 to TRBJ1-3, with D possibly being TRBD1 (5 bases). This CDR3 contains 14 residues. The ends were cut back, 2 bases at V and 8 bases at J, with 13 bases in the middle. In germline, CDR1 is SGHTA, CDR2 FQGTGA. CDR3 DNA: TGTGCCAGCAGCTTAGTAGGTGGGGCAGACACCATATATTTT. Its protein is CASSLVGGADTIYF.

This chain connects TRBV5-6 to TRBJ1-1; perhaps TRBD1 as D (6 bases). V gave up 1 base and J gave up 6 bases, with 10 bases separating them. The CDR3 sequence is 13 residues long. Germline V lookup: CDR1 SGHDT, CDR2 YYEEEE. CDR3 in amino acids: CASSLIGGAEAFF. CDR3 in DNA: TGTGCCAGCAGCTTGATAGGGGGAGCTGAAGCTTTCTTT.

This chain connects TRBV4-2 to TRBJ1-3, with D hard to call. The CDR3 consists of 15 residues. CDR1 and CDR2 from the germline V gene are LGHNA and YNFKEQ. The V end was cut by 3 bases, the J end by 1 base, with 10 bases between. The CDR3 nucleotides read TGTGCCAGCAGCCAGTTCGAGGGATCTGGAAACACCATATATTTT. This encodes CASSQFEGSGNTIYF.

Notes on this clone: Germline is not matched at one junction end, which may reflect a read error. This sequence joins TRBV18 and TRBJ2-1; TRBD2 aligns across 7 bases. Germline V CDR1 and CDR2: KGHSH, LQKENI. The CDR3 runs to 16 residues. CDR3 bases: TGTGCCAGCACTTCAAGAGCGGGGTCCTCCGACAATGAGCAGTTCTTC. As protein: CASTSRAGSSDNEQFF.

The J gene is TRBJ1-3, the V gene TRBV6-5; 8 bases match TRBD1. The CDR3 sequence is 13 residues long. Losses at the gene ends were 5 bases for V and 4 bases for J; bases not matched to a gene: 1. Germline lookup yields CDR1 MNHEY and CDR2 SVGAGI. CDR3 sequence (DNA): TGTGCCAGCAGTGGGGACAGGGGAAACACCATATATTTT. It specifies CASSGDRGNTIYF.

This rearrangement joins TRBV14 to TRBJ1-1; D remains unclear. Trimming stripped 6 bases from V and 2 bases from J, with 7 bases between. Germline lookup yields CDR1 SGHDN and CDR2 FVKESK. The CDR3 loop spans 12 amino acids. CDR3 sequence (DNA): TGTGCCAGCAGGAACAGAAACACTGAAGCTTTCTTT. It encodes CASRNRNTEAFF.

To note about this clone: One end of the junction is discordant with germline, which a read error may explain. V gene TRBV23-1 combines with J gene TRBJ1-2; a weak D match, TRBD1 (5 bases). TRBV23-1 is an open reading frame, and its role is uncertain. There are 11 residues in the CDR3. CDR3 sequence: CASSQLKDKLF. For the CDR3, the DNA is TGCGCCAGCAGTCAATTGAAGGACAAACTCTTC.

CDR3 coding DNA: TGCGCCAGCAGCCCTTCGGGACAGGGGGATCAGCCCCAGCATTTT. Translated: CASSPSGQGDQPQHF. The V and J genes are TRBV4-1 and TRBJ1-5; TRBD1 aligns across 11 bases. CDR1 and CDR2 from the germline V gene are MGHRA and YSYEKL. The J segment lost 5 bases and the V segment lost 4 bases, leaving 4 bases of the junction unmatched. The CDR3 runs to 15 residues.

To note about this clone: Its ends do not fully match the called genes, so a read error is possible. The chain is built from TRBV19 and TRBJ1-5; tentatively, D is TRBD1 (6 bases). There are 17 residues in the CDR3. CDR1 and CDR2 (germline): LNHDA, SQIVND (reference sequence). Written as DNA, the CDR3 is TGTGCCAGTAACCCCCCCCGGCAGGGGCGAGGTAATCAACCCCAGCATTTT. It translates to CASNPPRQGRGNQPQHF.

This chain connects TRBV19 to TRBJ1-1; 10 positions agree with TRBD1. V shed 3 bases and J 2 bases; nucleotides not matched to a gene: 9. The V gene's germline CDR1 is LNHDA and CDR2 SQIVND (reference sequence). The CDR3 has 17 amino acids. This CDR3 reads CASSMGQGPYPNTEAFF. For the CDR3, the DNA is TGTGCCAGTAGTATGGGACAGGGGCCATATCCCAACACTGAAGCTTTCTTT.

The chain couples TRBV29-1 to TRBJ1-1; TRBD1 might be the D (6 bases). This CDR3 region has 12 residues. V was clipped by 6 bases and J by 5 bases, with 13 bases between them. Germline CDR1 SQVTM, CDR2 ANQGSEA. This CDR3 is CSVSKGGTEAFF. The CDR3 nucleotides read TGCAGCGTGTCTAAGGGGGGGACTGAAGCTTTCTTT. Variable domain in full (rest from reference TRBV29-1 and TRBJ1-1): SAVISQKPSRDICQRGTSLTIQCQVDSQVTMMFWYRQQPGQSLTLIATANQGSEATYESGFVIDKFPISRPNLTFSTLTVSNMSPEDSSIYLCSVSKGGTEAFFGQGTRLTVV.

The gene calls are TRBV29-1 and TRBJ2-3; the D gene is possibly TRBD2 (6 bases). Germline CDR1 SQVTM, CDR2 ANQGSEA. With 6 bases removed from V and 0 bases from J, the gap between germline ends came to 13 bases. The CDR3 covers 14 residues. Here the CDR3 reads CSVARDSSTDTQYF. The CDR3 nucleotides are TGCAGCGTCGCCCGGGACTCCAGCACAGATACGCAGTATTTT.

The rearrangement links TRBV29-1 to TRBJ2-7; 7 nucleotides match TRBD2. The CDR3 runs to 12 residues. Germline V gene data show CDR1 as SQVTM and CDR2 as ANQGSEA. V lost 0 bases to trimming and J lost 8 bases; unmatched junction nucleotides: 4. The CDR3 sequence is CSVEDQSGKQYF. Here the CDR3 DNA reads TGCAGCGTTGAAGATCAGAGCGGGAAGCAGTACTTC.

CDR3 coding DNA: TGCGCCAGCAGCAGGGGGACAGGGGAATCTGGAAACACCATATATTTT. It translates to CASSRGTGESGNTIYF. This rearrangement joins TRBV5-1 to TRBJ1-3, with TRBD1 matching over 10 bases. The CDR3 extends over 16 amino acids. The J segment lost 1 base and the V segment lost 4 bases, leaving 5 bases of the junction unmatched. Looked up from germline, CDR1 is SGHRS and CDR2 is YFSETQ. Based on the CDR3 plus reference TRBV5-1 and TRBJ1-3, the full variable domain is KAGVTQTPRYLIKTRGQQVTLSCSPISGHRSVSWYQQTPGQGLQFLFEYFSETQRNKGNFPGRFSGRQFSNSRSEMNVSTLELGDSALYLCASSRGTGESGNTIYFGEGSWLTVV.

The CDR3 nucleotides are TGTGCCAGCAGTACCTACAGGGCGACGGGGACTGAAGCTTTCTTT. It codes for CASSTYRATGTEAFF. The chain employs TRBV27 and TRBJ1-1; possibly TRBD1 for D (6 bases). V lost 5 bases and J 5 bases, leaving 18 bases between the germline ends. The CDR3 is made up of 15 amino acids. Germline loops: CDR1 MNHEY, CDR2 SMNVEV (reference sequence).